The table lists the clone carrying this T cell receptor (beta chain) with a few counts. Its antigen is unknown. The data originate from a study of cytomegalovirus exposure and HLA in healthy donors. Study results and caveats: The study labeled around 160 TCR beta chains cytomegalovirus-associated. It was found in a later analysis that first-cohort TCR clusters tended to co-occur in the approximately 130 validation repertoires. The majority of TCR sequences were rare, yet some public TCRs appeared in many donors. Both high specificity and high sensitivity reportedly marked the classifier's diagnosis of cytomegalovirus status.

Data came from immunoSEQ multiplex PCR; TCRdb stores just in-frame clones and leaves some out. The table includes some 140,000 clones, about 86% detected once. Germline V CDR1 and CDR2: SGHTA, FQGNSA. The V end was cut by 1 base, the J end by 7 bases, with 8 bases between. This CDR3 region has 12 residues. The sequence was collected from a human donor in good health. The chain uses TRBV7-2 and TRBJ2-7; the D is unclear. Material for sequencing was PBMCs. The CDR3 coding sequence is TGTGCCAGCAGCTTAGGACTGTTGGAGCAGTACTTC. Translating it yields CASSLGLLEQYF.